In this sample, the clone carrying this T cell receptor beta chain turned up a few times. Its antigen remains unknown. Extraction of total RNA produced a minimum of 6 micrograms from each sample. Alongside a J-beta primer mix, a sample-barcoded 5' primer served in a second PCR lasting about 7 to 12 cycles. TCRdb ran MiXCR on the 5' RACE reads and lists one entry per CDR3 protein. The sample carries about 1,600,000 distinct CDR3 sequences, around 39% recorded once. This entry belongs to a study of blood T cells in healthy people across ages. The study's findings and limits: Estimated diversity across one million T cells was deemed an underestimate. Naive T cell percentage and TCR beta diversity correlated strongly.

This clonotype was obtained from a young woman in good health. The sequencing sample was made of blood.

CDR3 nucleotides: TGCAGTGCTAGAGACCCCGGCCGAACGGCCGAGCAGTACTTC. Its translation: CSARDPGRTAEQYF. V gene TRBV20-1 combines with J gene TRBJ2-5, with unresolved D. The DNA end lines up better with TRBJ2-7; the J call may be wrong. Per the germline V gene, CDR1 is DFQATT and CDR2 is SNEGSKA (reference sequence). This CDR3 is 14 amino acids long.